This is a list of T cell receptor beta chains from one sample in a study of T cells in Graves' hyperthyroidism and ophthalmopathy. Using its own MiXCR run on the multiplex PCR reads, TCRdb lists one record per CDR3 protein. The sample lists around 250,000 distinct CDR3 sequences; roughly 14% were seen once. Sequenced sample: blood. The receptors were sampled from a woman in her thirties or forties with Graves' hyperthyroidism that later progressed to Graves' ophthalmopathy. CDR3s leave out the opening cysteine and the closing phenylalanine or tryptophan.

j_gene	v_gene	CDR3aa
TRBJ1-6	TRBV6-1	ASSSRTFSPLH
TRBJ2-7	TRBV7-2	ASSLGVFSYEQY
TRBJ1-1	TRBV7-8	ASSSARTSSEAF
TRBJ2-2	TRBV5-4	ASSSGATGELF
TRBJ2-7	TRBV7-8	ASSSLAGGTYYEQY
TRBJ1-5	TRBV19	ASSIEGFSNQPQH
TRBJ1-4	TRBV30	AWSDYPGTNEKLF
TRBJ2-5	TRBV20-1	SARDLQGGETQY
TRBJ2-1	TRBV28	ASRTPGLGGNEQF
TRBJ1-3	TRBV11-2	ASSPTTLGNTIY
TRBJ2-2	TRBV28	ASSSGEIQFTGELF
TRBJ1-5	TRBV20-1	SARGSQGAGNQPQH
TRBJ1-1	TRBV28	ASSPYGTGVTEAF
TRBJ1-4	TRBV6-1	ASCRANEKLF
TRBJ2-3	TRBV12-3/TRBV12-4	ASRRPGLGTQY
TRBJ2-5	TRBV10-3	AISESFGREETQY
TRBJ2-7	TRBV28	ASRARRDEQY
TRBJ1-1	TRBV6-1	ASSVISGTTLAEAF
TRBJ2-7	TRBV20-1	SAQPSPYEQY
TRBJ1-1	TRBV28	ASSLLIGGGSEAF
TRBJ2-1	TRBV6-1	ASSEAYSGRFYNEQF
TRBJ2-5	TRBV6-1	ASNLAGLLETQY
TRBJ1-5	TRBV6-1	ASSPDRGIGQPQH
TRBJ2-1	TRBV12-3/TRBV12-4	ASSSYLVQVYSYNEQF
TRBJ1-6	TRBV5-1	ASSLDRQNSPLH
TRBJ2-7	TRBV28	ASSLLTSGSYEQY
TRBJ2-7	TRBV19	ASSTQTGSYEQY
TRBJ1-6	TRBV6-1	ASRGGQDPLH
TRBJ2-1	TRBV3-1	ASSQVHEQF
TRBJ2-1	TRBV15	ATSRDTHEQF
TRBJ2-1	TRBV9	ASSPVRQSSYNEQF
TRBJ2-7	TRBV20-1	SAREGTSGVYEQY
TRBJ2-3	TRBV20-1	SAAPILLAGVSDTQY
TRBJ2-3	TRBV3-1	ASSQETGYPDTQY
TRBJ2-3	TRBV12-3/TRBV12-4	ASHPVMTSPRSDTQY
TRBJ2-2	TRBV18	ASSPPVGIGELF
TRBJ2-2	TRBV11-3	ASSLRAGGGELF
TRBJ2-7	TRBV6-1	ASKSGGNEQY
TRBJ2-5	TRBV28	ASEFLGGETQY
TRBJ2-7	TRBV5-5	ASSLYRVAENYEQY
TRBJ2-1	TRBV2	ASSTRLETHEQF
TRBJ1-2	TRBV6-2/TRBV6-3	ASSNNAGGYT
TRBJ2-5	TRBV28	ASSLVGARETQY
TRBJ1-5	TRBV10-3	AISESWGGKQPQH
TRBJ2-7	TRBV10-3	AISDGRPYEQY
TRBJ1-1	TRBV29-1	SVAGKAPEAF
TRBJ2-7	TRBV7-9	ASSLVLSSVHYEQY
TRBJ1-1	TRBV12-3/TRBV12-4	ASSFQGSVVAEAF
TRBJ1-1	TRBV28	ASSLVGQGSEAF
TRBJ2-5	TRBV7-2	ASSSPGAGGGATQY
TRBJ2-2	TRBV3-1	ASSQGSGNTGELF
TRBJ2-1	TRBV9	ASSAPGLRSYNEQF
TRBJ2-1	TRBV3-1	ASSQDYGKQF
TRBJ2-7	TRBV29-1	SVEPVRGARGEQY
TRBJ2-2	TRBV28	ASLGRRHTGELF
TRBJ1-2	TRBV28	ASSLVQSYYGYT
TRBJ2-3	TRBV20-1	SVDVVSTDTQY
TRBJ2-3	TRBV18	ASSQGTSGTTDTQY
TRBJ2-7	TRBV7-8	ASSSGQGNSYEQY
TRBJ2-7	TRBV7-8	ASSGRRRSYEQY